These 4 T cell receptor beta chains were all obtained from the same sample, sequenced in a study of cytomegalovirus exposure and HLA in healthy donors (dated by TCRdb to about 2017). Library generation was performed with the immunoSEQ multiplex PCR assay. The source is immuneACCESS, and TCRdb retained only in-frame sequences with V and J called. Part of the clones is not carried over; for the studies checked, unresolved V genes explain less than half of this, and the remainder is unexplained. The sample table records about 400,000 clones; roughly 90% of these occur just once. Over 0.75% of the sample is held by the ten biggest clonotypes. The sample taken for sequencing was PBMCs. Receptor source: a woman aged 18 to 35 in good health and CMV-seronegative.

This chain uses TRBV15 with TRBJ1-1; 8 nucleotides match TRBD1. V shed 5 bases and J 5 bases; nucleotides not matched to a gene: 10. The CDR3 runs to 15 residues. Germline V gene data show CDR1 as LNHNV and CDR2 as YYDKDF (reference sequence). DNA for the CDR3: TGTGCCACCAGCCCCTCCGGGACAGGTTATACTGAAGCTTTCTTT. This sequence encodes CATSPSGTGYTEAFF.

The chain employs TRBV4-1 and TRBJ2-3; weak D call: TRBD2 (6 bases). This CDR3 comprises 18 residues. CDR1 and CDR2 from the germline V gene are MGHRA and YSYEKL. V was clipped by 3 bases and J by 0 bases, with 19 bases between them. This CDR3 reads CASSHLGGSSASTDTQYF. The CDR3 DNA sequence: TGCGCCAGCAGCCACCTGGGGGGATCTAGCGCGAGCACAGATACGCAGTATTTT.

The rearrangement uses TRBV15 and TRBJ1-4; perhaps TRBD1 as D (5 bases). V lost 0 bases, J lost 10 bases, and 9 bases lay in between. The CDR3 covers 13 residues. The germline gives CDR1 LNHNV, CDR2 YYDKDF (reference sequence). The CDR3 sequence is CATSRDVGGKLFF. The CDR3 DNA reads as TGTGCCACCAGCAGAGATGTGGGGGGAAAACTGTTTTTT.

V usage is TRBV10-1 and J usage is TRBJ1-1; tentative D call: TRBD1 (6 bases). The CDR3 loop spans 14 amino acids. Germline V CDR1 and CDR2: WNHNN, SYGVQD (reference sequence). Trimming left V 4 bases short and J 1 base short, with 10 bases between. The CDR3 reads CASSAAGENTEAFF. Written as DNA, the CDR3 is TGCGCCAGCAGTGCCGCAGGGGAGAACACTGAAGCTTTCTTT.